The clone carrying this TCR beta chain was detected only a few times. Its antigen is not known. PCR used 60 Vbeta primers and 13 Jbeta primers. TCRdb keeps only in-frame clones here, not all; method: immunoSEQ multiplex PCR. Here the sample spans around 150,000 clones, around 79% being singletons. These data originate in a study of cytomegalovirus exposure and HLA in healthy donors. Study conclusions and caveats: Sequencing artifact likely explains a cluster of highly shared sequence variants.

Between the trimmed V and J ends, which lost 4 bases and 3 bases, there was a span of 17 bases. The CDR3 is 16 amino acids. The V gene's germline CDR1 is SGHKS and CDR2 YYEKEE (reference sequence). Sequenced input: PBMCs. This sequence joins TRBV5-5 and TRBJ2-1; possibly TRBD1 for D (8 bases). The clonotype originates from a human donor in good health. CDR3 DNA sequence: TGTGCCAGCAGCGGGCCTAGCGGACAGGGCTACAATGAGCAGTTCTTC. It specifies CASSGPSGQGYNEQFF.